The clone carrying this T cell receptor beta chain was detected ten times or more. As yet, its antigen is unknown. CDR3 size: 13 residues. CDR1 and CDR2 from the germline V gene are SGHRS and YFSETQ. Trimming took 2 bases from V and 0 from J, leaving 6 bases between them. Thyroid ultrasound and orbital computed tomography, with clinical symptoms and serum thyroxine and TRAb, informed diagnoses. From RNA transcripts, TCR beta CDR3 regions were amplified. Initially, a first-round RT-PCR of the TCR CDR3 employed the HTBI primer set. Each CDR3 protein gets one entry after TCRdb re-called the multiplex PCR reads with MiXCR. The top ten clones hold around 20% of a sample with 550,000 to 700,000 distinct CDR3 sequences, about 45% of them seen once. The sample is drawn from a study of T cells in Graves' hyperthyroidism and ophthalmopathy. Study-wide points: Blood also carried most thyroid clonotypes expanded above 0.001. Before onset, ophthalmopathy was predicted by the model a median approximately 6.6 months earlier.

This chain links TRBV5-1 with TRBJ2-7, with D possibly TRBD2 on 5 matching bases. Sequencing used peripheral blood or thyroid tissue (not recorded which). The clonotype originates from an adult woman with Graves' disease, either hyperthyroidism or ophthalmopathy (not recorded which). This CDR3 is CASSFRDSYEQYF. For the CDR3, the DNA is TGCGCCAGCAGCTTCCGGGACTCCTACGAGCAGTACTTC.